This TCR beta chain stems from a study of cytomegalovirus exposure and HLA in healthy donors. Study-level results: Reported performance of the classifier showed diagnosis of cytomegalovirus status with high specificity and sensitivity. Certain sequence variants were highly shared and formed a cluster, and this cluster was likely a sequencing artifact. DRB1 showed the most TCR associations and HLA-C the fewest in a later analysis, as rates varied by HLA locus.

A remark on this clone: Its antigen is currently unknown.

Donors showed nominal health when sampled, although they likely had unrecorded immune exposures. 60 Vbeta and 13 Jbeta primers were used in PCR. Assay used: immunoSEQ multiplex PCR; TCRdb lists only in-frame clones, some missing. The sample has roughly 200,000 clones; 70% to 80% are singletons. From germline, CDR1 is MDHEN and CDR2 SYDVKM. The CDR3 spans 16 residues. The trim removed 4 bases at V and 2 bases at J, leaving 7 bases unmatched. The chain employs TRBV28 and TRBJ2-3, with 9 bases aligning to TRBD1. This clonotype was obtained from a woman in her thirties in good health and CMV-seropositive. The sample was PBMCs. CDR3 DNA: TGTGCCAGCAGTTCACAACAGGGGGCGATCACAGATACGCAGTATTTT. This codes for CASSSQQGAITDTQYF.